A single sample gave rise to the 21 T cell receptor beta chains below, sequenced in a study of cytomegalovirus exposure and HLA in healthy donors. The PCR was carried out with 60 Vbeta primers and 13 Jbeta primers. TCRdb keeps only in-frame clones here, not all; method: immunoSEQ multiplex PCR. The profile covers more than 95,000 clones, with around a tenth appearing a single time and approximately 6.1% taken by the ten largest. The sequenced sample was PBMCs. These receptors were taken from a man in his forties or fifties in good health and CMV-seropositive.

CDR3 sequence (DNA): TGCGCCAGCAGCTTGAGTGGGGCGGGACTCTACAATGAGCAGTTCTTC. Protein product: CASSLSGAGLYNEQFF. The chain is built from TRBV5-1 and TRBJ2-1; D perhaps matches TRBD2 (6 bases). Germline CDR1 and CDR2: SGHRS and YFSETQ. This CDR3 comprises 16 residues. The V end lost 1 base, the J end lost 3 bases, and 14 bases lay between the germline ends.

This rearrangement joins TRBV12-5 to TRBJ2-7; tentatively, D is TRBD2 (6 bases). Per the germline V gene, CDR1 is LGHNT and CDR2 is FRNRAP. The CDR3 runs 13 residues. Trimming stripped 3 bases from V and 1 base from J, with 7 bases between. The CDR3 sequence is CASGFAGSYEQYF. The DNA of the CDR3 is TGTGCTAGTGGTTTTGCGGGGTCCTACGAGCAGTACTTC.

The chain links TRBV5-6 to TRBJ1-2, with 9 bases identical to TRBD1. Per germline, CDR1 SGHDT and CDR2 YYEEEE. This CDR3 has 15 residues. The V gene end was trimmed by 4 bases and the J gene end by 3 bases; junction bases not matched to a gene: 7. The CDR3: CASSLTGTGHYGYTF. In nucleotides, the CDR3 is TGTGCCAGCAGCCTAACCGGGACAGGGCACTATGGCTACACCTTC. The variable domain in full, completed from reference TRBV5-6 and TRBJ1-2, reads DAGVTQSPTHLIKTRGQQVTLRCSPKSGHDTVSWYQQALGQGPQFIFQYYEEEERQRGNFPDRFSGHQFPNYSSELNVNALLLGDSALYLCASSLTGTGHYGYTFGSGTRLTVV.

This clone has just one count. The gene calls are TRBV7-2 and TRBJ1-2; the D is unclear. CDR3 length: 15 residues. Germline values: CDR1 SGHTA, CDR2 FQGNSA. V gave up 1 base and J gave up 4 bases, with 13 bases separating them. The CDR3 DNA is TGTGCCAGCAGCTTAGGGTCAACGAACTTCTATGGCTACACCTTC. This codes for CASSLGSTNFYGYTF.

This clone turned up a few times. The J gene is TRBJ2-5, the V gene TRBV19; 11 nucleotides match TRBD2. Trimming took 8 bases from V and 5 from J; bases not matched to a gene: 13. The CDR3 sequence is 16 residues long. Per germline, CDR1 LNHDA and CDR2 SQIVND (reference sequence). In DNA, the CDR3 is TGTGCCAGTTACATGCGTAGCGGGAGGGCAAGGGAGACCCAGTACTTC. Translated, it gives CASYMRSGRARETQYF. The variable domain in full, with the rest retrieved from reference TRBV19 and TRBJ2-5, is DGGITQSPKYLFRKEGQNVTLSCEQNLNHDAMYWYRQDPGQGLRLIYYSQIVNDFQKGDIAEGYSVSREKKESFPLTVTSAQKNPTAFYLCASYMRSGRARETQYFGPGTRLLVL.

The chain combines TRBV15 with TRBJ1-1; 7 bases map to TRBD1. The V and J ends lost 0 bases and 9 bases, in that order; junction bases with no gene match: 7. Germline V gene data show CDR1 as LNHNV and CDR2 as YYDKDF (reference sequence). This CDR3 has 14 amino acids. CDR3 residues: CATSRESGQSQAFF. For the CDR3, the DNA is TGTGCCACCAGCAGAGAATCGGGACAGAGTCAAGCTTTCTTT.

This clone was counted ten times or more. The CDR3 does not close with the conserved phenylalanine or tryptophan, likely indicating a read error. No DNA is shown, since the ends of the CDR3 on it are uncertain; the CDR3 is the one TCRdb lists. This rearrangement joins TRBV5-5 to TRBJ2-3; TRBD2 was called by the table and not checked on the DNA. The CDR3 contains 12 residues when both ends are counted. The germline gives CDR1 SGHKS, CDR2 YYEKEE (reference sequence). The CDR3 loop is CASSFGLAAPSY.

The chain uses TRBV6-6 and TRBJ1-2; unclear D gene. The CDR3 runs to 15 residues. V was shortened by 2 bases and J by 6 bases, with 16 bases between the two germline ends. Germline lookup yields CDR1 MNHNY and CDR2 SVGAGI (reference sequence). Here the CDR3 reads CASSYPDPGMNGYTF. The DNA of the CDR3 is TGTGCCAGCAGTTACCCTGACCCCGGGATGAATGGCTACACCTTC.

The V and J genes are TRBV25-1 and TRBJ2-5; D gene uncertain. The CDR3 has 11 residues. The ends were cut back, 3 bases at V and 5 bases at J, with 4 bases in the middle. The germline CDR1 and CDR2 sequences are MGHDK and SYGVNS. In nucleotides, the CDR3 is TGTGCCAGCAGTGATCTCGAGACCCAGTACTTC. Translated: CASSDLETQYF.

The chain couples TRBV10-3 to TRBJ1-1; 10 bases map to TRBD1. The CDR3 consists of 16 residues. CDR1 is ENHRY and CDR2 is SYGVKD in the germline V gene. Trimming took 2 bases from V and 6 from J; bases not matched to a gene: 9. The CDR3, as DNA: TGTGCCATCAGTGAGGTTTCGGGGACAGGGGCCGCTGAAGCTTTCTTT. Translating it yields CAISEVSGTGAAEAFF.

This clone showed up just a few times. V usage is TRBV4-1 and J usage is TRBJ1-1, with D possibly TRBD1 on 6 matching bases. Trimming pared 5 bases from V and 0 bases from J, leaving 16 bases between. The CDR3 has 16 residues. CDR1 MGHRA and CDR2 YSYEKL come from the germline V gene. The CDR3 DNA reads as TGCGCCAGCAGCTTACTAGGACAGCGCATGAACACTGAAGCTTTCTTT. Translated: CASSLLGQRMNTEAFF.

The table lists this clone with a few counts. V usage is TRBV14 and J usage is TRBJ2-1; 11 nucleotides agree with TRBD2. Per germline, CDR1 SGHDN and CDR2 FVKESK. CDR3 length equals 15 residues. J was trimmed by 7 bases and V by 4 bases; bases with no gene match: 6. The CDR3 here is CASSPRLAGKNEQFF. In DNA form, the CDR3 reads TGTGCCAGCAGCCCCCGACTAGCGGGGAAGAATGAGCAGTTCTTC.

This clone has a handful of counts. The V gene is TRBV9, the J gene TRBJ1-1; D perhaps matches TRBD1 (5 bases). Germline assignment: CDR1 SGDLS and CDR2 YYNGEE. The V end lost 3 bases, the J end lost 5 bases, and 14 bases lay between the germline ends. This CDR3 comprises 14 residues. The CDR3 DNA reads as TGTGCCAGCAGCGGCTCCCCCAGGGTGACTGAAGCTTTCTTT. This encodes CASSGSPRVTEAFF.

This clone appeared a few times. V usage is TRBV7-8 and J usage is TRBJ2-7; D is perhaps TRBD2 (5 bases). Germline V gene lookup returns CDR1 SGHVS and CDR2 FQNEAQ. CDR3 length: 16 residues. Trimming took 5 bases from V and 0 from J, leaving 17 bases between them. CDR3 nucleotide sequence: TGTGCCAGCAGCAGTGCGGGCCTCCTTTTCTCCTACGAGCAGTACTTC. Protein sequence: CASSSAGLLFSYEQYF. Full variable domain (outside the CDR3, taken from reference TRBV7-8 and TRBJ2-7): GAGVSQSPRYKVAKRGQDVALRCDPISGHVSLFWYQQALGQGPEFLTYFQNEAQLDKSGLPSDRFFAERPEGSVSTLKIQRTQQEDSAVYLCASSSAGLLFSYEQYFGPGTRLTVT.

The rearrangement joins TRBV19 to TRBJ1-2, with D perhaps TRBD1 (6 bases). This CDR3 comprises 13 residues. Germline V gives CDR1 LNHDA, CDR2 SQIVND (reference sequence). Trimming left V 6 bases short and J 3 bases short, with 11 bases between. CDR3 sequence (DNA): TGTGCCAGTAGCCAACAGGGACACTATGGCTACACCTTC. The encoded protein is CASSQQGHYGYTF.

This clone was observed a few times. J is TRBJ1-1 and V is TRBV2, with TRBD1 matching over 7 bases. After removal of 7 bases from V and 1 base from J, the junction contained 6 bases not matched to a gene. Germline CDR1 is SNHLY and CDR2 is FYNNEI. The CDR3 spans 14 residues. The CDR3 reads CASNTGEANTEAFF. The CDR3 DNA reads TGTGCCAGCAACACAGGGGAGGCGAACACTGAAGCTTTCTTT.

Remarks on this clone: One junction end disagrees with the germline gene, perhaps due to a read error. This chain uses TRBV7-7 with TRBJ2-1, with 9 bases aligning to TRBD2. The length of the CDR3 is 16 residues. Germline V gene data show CDR1 as SSHAT and CDR2 as FNYEAQ (reference sequence). Written as DNA, the CDR3 is TGTGCTAGCAGCCCCGATGGGACTAGCACATACAATGAGCAGTTCTTC. Its protein product is CASSPDGTSTYNEQFF.

The rearrangement joins TRBV9 to TRBJ2-3, with 7 bases identical to TRBD2. The CDR3 sequence is 15 residues long. Germline V gives CDR1 SGDLS, CDR2 YYNGEE. The V gene end was trimmed by 3 bases and the J gene end by 6 bases; junction bases not matched to a gene: 10. For the CDR3, the DNA is TGTGCCAGCAGCGGGCAGGGAGGGCTTTGGGATACGCAGTATTTT. It yields the protein CASSGQGGLWDTQYF.

This clone has more than one count but fewer than ten. The J gene is TRBJ1-5, the V gene TRBV5-6, with TRBD1 matching over 8 bases. CDR1 is SGHDT and CDR2 is YYEEEE in the germline V gene. V dropped 3 bases and J dropped 7; count of bases not matched to a gene: 9. The CDR3 is 15 amino acids. CDR3 DNA: TGTGCCAGCAGCTCCGGGACAGGAGCTTTCCAGCCCCAGCATTTT. This gives the protein CASSSGTGAFQPQHF.

Only a few counts were recorded for this clone. V and J are TRBV5-4 and TRBJ2-2, with 9 positions matching TRBD2. The V and J ends lost 1 base and 6 bases, in that order; junction bases with no gene match: 7. CDR1 SGHNT and CDR2 YYREEE come from the germline V gene (reference sequence). This CDR3 region has 16 residues. DNA of the CDR3: TGTGCCAGCAGCTTGCTCGTCCTAGCGGGACCCGGGGAGCTGTTTTTT. Protein: CASSLLVLAGPGELFF. Full variable domain (rest looked up from reference TRBV5-4 and TRBJ2-2): ETGVTQSPTHLIKTRGQQVTLRCSSQSGHNTVSWYQQALGQGPQFIFQYYREEENGRGNFPPRFSGLQFPNYSSELNVNALELDDSALYLCASSLLVLAGPGELFFGEGSRLTVL.

This clone was seen a handful of times. The J gene is TRBJ2-2, the V gene TRBV28, with 9 bases matching TRBD2. The CDR3 has 15 residues. J lost 7 bases, V lost 8 bases, and 11 bases had no gene match. The germline gives CDR1 MDHEN, CDR2 SYDVKM. The CDR3 sequence: CASRPVAGAGGELFF. CDR3 DNA: TGTGCCAGCCGCCCCGTAGCGGGAGCCGGCGGGGAGCTGTTTTTT. The full variable domain, completed using reference TRBV28 and TRBJ2-2, is DVKVTQSSRYLVKRTGEKVFLECVQDMDHENMFWYRQDPGLGLRLIYFSYDVKMKEKGDIPEGYSVSREKKERFSLILESASTNQTSMYLCASRPVAGAGGELFFGEGSRLTVL.